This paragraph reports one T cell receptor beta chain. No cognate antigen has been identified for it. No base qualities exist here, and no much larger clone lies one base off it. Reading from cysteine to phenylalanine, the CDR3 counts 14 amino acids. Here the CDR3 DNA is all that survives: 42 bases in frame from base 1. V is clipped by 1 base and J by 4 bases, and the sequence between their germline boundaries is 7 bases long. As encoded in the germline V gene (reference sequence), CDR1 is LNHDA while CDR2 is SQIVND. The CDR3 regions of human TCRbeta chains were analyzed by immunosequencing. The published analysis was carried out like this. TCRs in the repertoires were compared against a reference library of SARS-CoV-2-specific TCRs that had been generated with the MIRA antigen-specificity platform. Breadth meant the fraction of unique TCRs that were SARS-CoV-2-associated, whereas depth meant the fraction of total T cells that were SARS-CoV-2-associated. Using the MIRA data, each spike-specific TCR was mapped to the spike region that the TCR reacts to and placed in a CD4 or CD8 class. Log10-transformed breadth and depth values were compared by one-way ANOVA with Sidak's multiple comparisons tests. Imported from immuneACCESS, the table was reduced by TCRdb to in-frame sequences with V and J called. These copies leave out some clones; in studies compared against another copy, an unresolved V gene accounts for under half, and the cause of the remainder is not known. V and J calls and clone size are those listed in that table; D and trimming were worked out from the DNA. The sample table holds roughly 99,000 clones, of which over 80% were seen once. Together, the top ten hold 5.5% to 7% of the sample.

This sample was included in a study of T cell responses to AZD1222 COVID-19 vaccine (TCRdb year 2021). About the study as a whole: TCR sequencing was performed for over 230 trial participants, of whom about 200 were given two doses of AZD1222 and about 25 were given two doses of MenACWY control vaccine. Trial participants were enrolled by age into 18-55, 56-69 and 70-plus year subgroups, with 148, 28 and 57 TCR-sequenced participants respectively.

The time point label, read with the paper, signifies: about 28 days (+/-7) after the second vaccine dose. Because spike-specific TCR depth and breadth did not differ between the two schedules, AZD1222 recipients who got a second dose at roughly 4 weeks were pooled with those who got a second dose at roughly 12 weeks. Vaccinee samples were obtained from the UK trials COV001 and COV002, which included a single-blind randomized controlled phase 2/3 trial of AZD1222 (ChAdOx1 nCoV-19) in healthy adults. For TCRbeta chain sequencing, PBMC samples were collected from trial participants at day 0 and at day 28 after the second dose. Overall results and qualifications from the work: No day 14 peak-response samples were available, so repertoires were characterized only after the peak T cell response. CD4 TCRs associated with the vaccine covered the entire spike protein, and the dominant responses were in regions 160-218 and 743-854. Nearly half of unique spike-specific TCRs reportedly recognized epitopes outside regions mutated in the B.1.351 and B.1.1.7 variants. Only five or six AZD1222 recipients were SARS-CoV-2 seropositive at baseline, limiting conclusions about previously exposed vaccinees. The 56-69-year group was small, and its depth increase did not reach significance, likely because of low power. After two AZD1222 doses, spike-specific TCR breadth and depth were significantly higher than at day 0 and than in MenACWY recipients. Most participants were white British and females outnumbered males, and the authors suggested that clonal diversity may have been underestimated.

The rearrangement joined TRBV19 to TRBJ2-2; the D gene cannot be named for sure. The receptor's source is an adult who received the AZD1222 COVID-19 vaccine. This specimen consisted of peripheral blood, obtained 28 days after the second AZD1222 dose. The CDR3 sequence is CASSIVGITGELFF. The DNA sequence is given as TGTGCCAGTAGTATAGTAGGGATCACCGGGGAGCTGTTTTTT.